This paragraph reports one T cell receptor (beta chain). Its antigen is currently unknown. The entry originates in a study of blood T cells in healthy people across ages. Study outcomes and limitations: Versus aged donors, long-lived donors had higher diversity and more naive CD4+ cells.

A second about 7 to 11 cycle PCR used barcoded and J-beta primers. Individual samples furnished no less than 3 million CDR3-containing paired-end reads apiece. Using its own MiXCR run on the 5' RACE reads, TCRdb lists one record per CDR3 protein. The sample comprises roughly 800,000 distinct CDR3 sequences, approximately 24% of which are singletons, and around 3% rests with the top ten. This CDR3 is 18 amino acids long. With 0 bases removed from V and 0 bases from J, the gap between germline ends came to 15 bases. CDR1 is SGHNT and CDR2 is YYREEE in the germline V gene (reference sequence). Another study also made use of these data, one on T cells of mothers and their children. That report notes: None of the identified T cell clones proved to be persistent microchimeric clones.

The TCR originated in a boy aged 5-17 years in good health. The sample comprised blood. The chain carries TRBV5-4 and TRBJ1-4, with a tentative D call TRBD1 (6 bases). The chain's CDR3 is CASSLVAGAGATNEKLFF. The CDR3 bases are TGTGCCAGCAGCTTGGTAGCAGGGGCGGGGGCAACTAATGAAAAACTGTTTTTT.